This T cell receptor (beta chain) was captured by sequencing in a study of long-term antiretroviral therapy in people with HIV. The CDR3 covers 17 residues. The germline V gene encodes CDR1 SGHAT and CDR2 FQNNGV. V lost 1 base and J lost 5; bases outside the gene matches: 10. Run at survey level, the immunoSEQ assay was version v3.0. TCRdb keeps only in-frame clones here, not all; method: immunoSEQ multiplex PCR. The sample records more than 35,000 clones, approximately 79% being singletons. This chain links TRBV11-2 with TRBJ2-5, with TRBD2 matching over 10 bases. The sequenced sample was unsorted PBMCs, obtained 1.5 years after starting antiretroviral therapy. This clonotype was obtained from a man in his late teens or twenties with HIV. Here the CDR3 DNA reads TGTGCCAGCAGCTTAGGGGAAACTAGCGGGAAAACGGAGACCCAGTACTTC. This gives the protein CASSLGETSGKTETQYF. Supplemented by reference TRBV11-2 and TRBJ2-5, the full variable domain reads EAGVAQSPRYKIIEKRQSVAFWCNPISGHATLYWYQQILGQGPKLLIQFQNNGVVDDSQLPKDRFSAERLKGVDSTLKIQPAKLEDSAVYLCASSLGETSGKTETQYFGPGTRLLVL.